The text below deals with one TCR beta chain. Here immunoSEQ multiplex PCR was the method, and the copy in TCRdb shows in-frame clones only, minus some. The sample shows about 680,000 clones, about 92% of them seen only once. The naive CD8 population came from CD45RO-negative cells selected for CCR7, without terminally differentiated effector memory CD45RA+ cells. These data belong to a study of shared clonotypes between healthy human individuals. This CDR3 has 14 amino acids. V lost 3 bases and J lost 6, with 13 bases in between. Germline V gives CDR1 SEHNR, CDR2 FQNEAQ (reference sequence). The sequence was collected from a man between 25 and 39 years old in good health. The chain employs TRBV7-9 and TRBJ2-3, with D possibly TRBD2 on 6 matching bases. The specimen was naive CD8+ T cells sorted from blood. CDR3 in amino acids: CASSFGLQSDTQYF. The CDR3, as DNA: TGTGCCAGCAGCTTCGGACTACAATCGGATACGCAGTATTTT. Full variable domain (rest looked up from reference TRBV7-9 and TRBJ2-3): DTGVSQNPRHKITKRGQNVTFRCDPISEHNRLYWYRQTLGQGPEFLTYFQNEAQLEKSRLLSDRFSAERPKGSFSTLEIQRTEQGDSAMYLCASSFGLQSDTQYFGPGTRLTVL.